The clone carrying this T cell receptor beta chain was counted a few times. Its antigen is not identified. According to the study, TCR beta libraries were built with iRepertoire HTBI primers and CDR3-region Arm-PCR. TCRdb reprocessed the multiplex PCR reads with MiXCR, giving one entry per CDR3 protein. The data show about 660,000 distinct CDR3 sequences, around 32% seen once. CDR1 is SGHTA, CDR2 FQGNSA, per germline. V lost 1 base and J 0 bases, leaving 6 bases between the germline ends. This CDR3 is built from 14 residues. The data were obtained in a study of regulatory T cells in long-lasting Graves disease. General study points: Sharing of public clonotypes was greater in persistent patients (about 2,700) than in new patients (fewer than 1,000). Rather than thyroid tissue, only peripheral blood underwent study. Among samples with persistent disease, TRBV28, TRBJ1-2 and TRBJ2-5 were favored.

As to time point: persistent/refractory GD, antithyroid drugs over 5 years with positive TRAb. There was RNA extracted from PBMCs, and the TCR library was made from it. Material: peripheral blood mononuclear cells (PBMCs), obtained when the disease was refractory, from a patient treated with antithyroid drugs. This receptor was taken from a female donor with Graves disease. V gene TRBV7-2 combines with J gene TRBJ1-1, with D unclear. In DNA form, the CDR3 reads TGTGCCAGCAGCTTAGTCATGGTGAACACTGAAGCTTTCTTT. It yields the protein CASSLVMVNTEAFF.